This note documents a single TCR beta chain sequence. What it binds is unknown. The table came from immunoSEQ multiplex PCR; TCRdb's copy has only in-frame clones and leaves some out. Of tens of thousands of clones in the sample, around 88% are singletons; the top ten hold about 2.7%. The sample originates from a study of OX40 agonist ivuxolimab in advanced cancers. Study in general: The treatment was a fully human IgG2 OX40 agonist, ivuxolimab.

Study observations and caveats: Certain nonresponding patients likewise had low normalized T-cell clonal expansion. No determination was made of the antigen specificity of the expanded peripheral T cells.

The CDR3 spans 17 residues. V was shortened by 1 base and J by 0 bases, with 16 bases between the two germline ends. The germline V gene has CDR1 SGDLS and CDR2 YYNGEE. The sequenced sample was CD4+ or CD8+ T cells sorted from blood, obtained in a trial of the OX40 agonist ivuxolimab. V is TRBV9 and J is TRBJ1-1, with D uncertain. This clonotype was sampled from an adult with an advanced solid tumor such as melanoma, head and neck, liver or kidney cancer. The CDR3 DNA is TGTGCCAGCAGCGTATCGGTAGCGGGTCTAATGAACACTGAAGCTTTCTTT. Protein sequence: CASSVSVAGLMNTEAFF. Combining the CDR3 with reference TRBV9 and TRBJ1-1 gives the whole variable domain DSGVTQTPKHLITATGQRVTLRCSPRSGDLSVYWYQQSLDQGLQFLIQYYNGEERAKGNILERFSAQQFPDLHSELNLSSLELGDSALYFCASSVSVAGLMNTEAFFGQGTRLTVV.